The subject of this entry is one T cell receptor beta chain. Its antigen target is currently unknown. No much larger clone exists at a distance of one base, and base qualities are not known. The CDR3 goes from the cysteine to the phenylalanine over 13 residues. Only the CDR3 portion is preserved as DNA: 39 bases, with reading frame beginning at the first base. V sheds 2 bases and J sheds 2 bases, leaving 6 bases between their ends. From the germline V gene, CDR1 is SGHTA and CDR2 is FQGNSA. Each collaborating institution followed its own protocols to collect whole blood in K2EDTA tubes. For TCRbeta analysis, collaborator samples were shipped as frozen whole blood, as isolated PBMCs, or as DNA extracted from either sample type. This sample was included in a study of blood T cell repertoires in COVID-19 (dated by TCRdb to about 2020). Background for the entire study: The collaborator samples originated in the United States, Italy and Spain and spanned the acute and convalescent phases of COVID-19. The prospective study material was composed of cDNA or gDNA derived from T cells, B-cell-depleted T cells, or PBMCs. Subjects who had been exposed to COVID-19, were actively infected with it, or had recovered from it provided the deeply sampled blood TCRbeta repertoires that made up the dataset. The repertoires were released in a freely available public database meant as a resource for research on the immune response to SARS-CoV-2. Samples came from the ongoing ImmuneRACE study (first 160 participants) plus 1,254 subjects from 6 global collaborators. Sample metadata almost always included a de-identified subject ID, COVID-19 status, age in years and sex. HLA class I and class II types, where available, came from metadata supplied by the sample provider rather than from assay-based typing. Results the study describes overall, beyond this receptor: The quantity of clinical and demographic metadata differed by source and by participant and was supplied without curation.

TCRbeta CDR3 regions were amplified from genomic DNA by means of the immunoSEQ Assay, a bias-controlled multiplex PCR. The authors' analysis ran thus. Within the assay, amplification of reference gene primers was used to estimate how many nucleated cells each sample contained. To quantify the absolute abundance of each unique TCRbeta CDR3 rearrangement, sequence reads were collapsed and filtered. For each sample, productive Simpson clonality was calculated as the square root of Simpson's diversity index over productive rearrangements. TCRdb's version of the immuneACCESS table is confined to in-frame rearrangements and falls short of the full clone set. An unresolved V gene accounts for under half of the shortfall where checked; the remainder is of unknown origin. V and J calls plus clone size are reproduced from that table; the DNA served to infer D and trimming. The sample data list tens of thousands of clones, and roughly 90% of these were observed just once. The ten largest make up around 1.3% of the sample.

The rearranged chain carries TRBV7-2 and TRBJ2-5, and possibly TRBD1, on 5 matching bases. Input material: peripheral blood. This TCR was recovered from a woman aged 55-70 years with acute or convalescent COVID-19. Here the CDR3 is given as CASSLNRQETQYF. The nucleotides read TGTGCCAGCAGCTTAAACAGGCAAGAGACCCAGTACTTC.